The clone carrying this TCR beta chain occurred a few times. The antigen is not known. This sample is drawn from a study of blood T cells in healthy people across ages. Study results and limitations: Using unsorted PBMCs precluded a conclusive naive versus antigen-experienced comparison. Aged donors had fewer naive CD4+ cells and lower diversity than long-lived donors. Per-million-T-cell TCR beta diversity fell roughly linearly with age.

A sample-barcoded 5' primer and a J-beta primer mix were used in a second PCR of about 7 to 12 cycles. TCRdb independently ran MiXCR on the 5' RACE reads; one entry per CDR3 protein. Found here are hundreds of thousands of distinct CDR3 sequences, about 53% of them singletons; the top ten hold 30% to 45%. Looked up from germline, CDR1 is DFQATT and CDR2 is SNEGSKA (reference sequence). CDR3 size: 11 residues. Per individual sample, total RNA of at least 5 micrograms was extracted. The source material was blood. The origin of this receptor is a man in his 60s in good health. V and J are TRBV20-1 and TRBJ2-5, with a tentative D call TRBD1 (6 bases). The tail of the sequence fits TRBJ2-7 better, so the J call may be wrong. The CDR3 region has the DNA TGCAGTTGGGGACACGGCTACGAGCAGTACTTC. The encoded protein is CSWGHGYEQYF.